This TCR beta chain comes out of a study of OX40 agonist ivuxolimab in advanced cancers. General notes on the study: Ivuxolimab was a fully human IgG2 agonistic monoclonal antibody targeting the costimulatory receptor OX40 (CD134). Patients were allowed to have had prior anti-PD-1, anti-PD-L1 or anti-CTLA-4 therapy, and more than 35% of the dose-escalation patients had been treated with checkpoint inhibitors. Intravenous ivuxolimab was administered to patients every 2 weeks at six dose levels: 0.01, 0.1, 0.3, 1.5, 3 and 10 mg/kg. The paper reports the monotherapy dose-escalation portion (N ≈ 50 patients) of the phase I ivuxolimab trial. The purpose of peripheral TCRbeta sequencing was to test whether ivuxolimab changed TCR sequence diversity and led to clonal T-cell expansion. The dose-escalation cohort was almost 85% male with a mean age of approximately 60 years, ranging from roughly 23 to 80. Three dose-escalation patients achieved partial responses, one with hepatocellular carcinoma and two with cutaneous melanoma. Among the roughly 54 dose-escalation patients, roughly 20 had hepatocellular carcinoma, around 15 melanoma, 9 renal cell carcinoma and 9 head and neck cancer.

The trial excluded patients who had a history of autoimmune disease or who were on systemic immunosuppression. In every dose cohort, peripheral blood was drawn for TCR sequencing at baseline, cycle 4 day 1, and cycle 7 day 1. The samples were taken from a phase I, first-in-human, multicenter, open-label dose-escalation trial of ivuxolimab. Adults with locally advanced or metastatic melanoma, renal cell carcinoma, hepatocellular carcinoma or head and neck squamous cell carcinoma were enrolled in the trial. Before TCR sequencing, CD4+ T cells and CD8+ T cells were sorted from peripheral blood as separate populations. To sequence the TCRbeta CDR3 region, genomic DNA was isolated from the sorted cells. The immunoSEQ Assay was used to sequence the TCRbeta CDR3 regions. TCRdb took this table from immuneACCESS and kept in-frame rearrangements with V and J called. Such tables lack part of the clones; where checked against another copy, unresolved V genes explain under half of the gap, and the rest is unexplained. For this sample there are about 66,000 clones; around 81% appear just once. 3.5% to 4.5% of the sample rests with the top ten.

Notes on this clone: Its cognate antigen has yet to be identified. One base away there is no much larger clone; base qualities are not given.

Results and caveats for the whole study, not just this receptor: Low levels of normalized T-cell clonal expansion were also seen in some nonresponding patients. After ivuxolimab, more expanded clones were found on average in CD8+ T cells than in CD4+ T cells. Clonal expansion of both CD4+ and CD8+ blood T cells was observed from baseline to week 6 at doses 0.1 to 3.0 mg/kg. Which antigens the clonally expanded peripheral T cells were specific for was not determined. Partial responders in the 0.1-3.0 mg/kg groups had among the lowest normalized peripheral clonal expansion, especially among CD8+ T cells.

This specimen was CD4+ or CD8+ T cells sorted from blood, taken in a trial of the OX40 agonist ivuxolimab. The sequence was obtained from an adult with an advanced solid tumor such as melanoma, head and neck, liver or kidney cancer.

Read as DNA, the sequence is TGCACCAGCCTCCCCGCAAACCCAAGCACAGATACGCAGTATTTT. This translates into CTSLPANPSTDTQYF. This sequence uses TRBV1 and TRBJ2-3. TRBV1 is a listed pseudogene. Inclusive of the bounding cysteine and phenylalanine, the CDR3 is 15 residues long. Kept here is only the CDR3 DNA, which spans 45 bases and is read in frame from base 1.